This TCR beta chain was profiled in a study of a mutant IDH1 vaccine in newly diagnosed glioma (dated by TCRdb to the early 2020s). For context, the study as a whole: Across visits V03 through V10, patients got a total of eight vaccinations, given in weeks 1, 3, 5, 7, 11, 15, 19 and 23. Vaccination started 4-6 weeks after radiotherapy alone, or was given together with temozolomide cycles in the groups whose treatment included chemotherapy. Of the 32 treated patients, approximately 62% were male and about 40% were female, and the mean age was around 40 years. Before enrollment, most patients had been given radiochemotherapy with temozolomide as standard therapy, while the rest had received either radiotherapy alone or temozolomide alone. Peripheral blood was drawn at six visits: V03 (baseline), V05, V07, V10, V12 and V13. For exploratory analyses, fewer than 30 treated patients had longitudinal TCRB deep sequencing done wherever samples were available. Findings and caveats that apply to the study as a whole: Across multiple MHC alleles, vaccine-induced immune responses were seen in around 93% of patients. The authors noted that analyses of patient blood samples could not be reproduced because of sample limitations. PBMC samples for TCRB deep sequencing were selected based on availability. Changes in the top peripheral T cell clonotypes picked up by TCRB sequencing did not appear to be linked to pseudoprogression.

CDR1 and CDR2 are drawn from the germline V gene (reference sequence): GTSNPN, SVGIG. The V end loses 0 bases and the J end loses 8 bases, and a stretch of 16 bases separates them. The CDR3 goes from the cysteine to the phenylalanine over 14 residues. This entry keeps only the CDR3 DNA: 42 bases, framed from base 1. With regard to this clone: Its antigen remains undetermined. No base qualities exist here, and no much larger clone lies one base off it.

Library method: the immunoSEQ multiplex PCR assay. Following the manufacturer's protocol, the hsTCRB Kit was used to amplify rearranged TCR beta chain sequences. TCRB libraries were sequenced on an Illumina MiSeq. The source study handled its data this way. The proprietary platform of the kit vendor was used for demultiplexing, trimming and gene mapping. As stored in TCRdb, this immuneACCESS dataset retains in-frame rearrangements with V and J assigned. A fraction of the clones does not appear; measured against another copy, unresolved V genes explain less than half of the discrepancy, and the remainder lacks a known reason. The V and J calls and clone size come from that table; D and trimming were worked out from the DNA. Recorded for this sample are tens of thousands of clones; around 82% of them occurred a single time. The ten largest clones add up to approximately 3% of the sample. In light of the paper, this sample's time point label describes: week 5, during vaccination. Every vaccine dose consisted of 300 ug of a 20-mer mutant IDH1 peptide in Montanide, administered subcutaneously together with topical imiquimod. Newly diagnosed WHO grade 3 or 4 IDH1-mutant astrocytomas showing loss of nuclear ATRX were present in the donors. The samples were drawn from NOA16, a multicentre, single-arm, open-label phase I trial in Germany that tested a mutant IDH1 peptide vaccine in humans for the first time. Genomic DNA for TCRB sequencing was extracted from EDTA blood using the DNeasy Blood and Tissue Kit.

This receptor was identified in a woman between 18 and 30 years old with glioma. Some clones in this sample may be carry-over from other donors' samples. This receptor chain uses TRBV30 and TRBJ1-2, and perhaps TRBD1 as D gene, on 6 matching bases. Sample: PBMCs, taken from a glioma patient whose treatment included an IDH1 peptide vaccine. The nucleotides read TGTGCCTGGAGTGTCGGGCAGGGGAACGGAGGCTACACCTTC. It translates as CAWSVGQGNGGYTF.